This T cell receptor beta chain was documented in a study of radiotherapy plus CTLA-4 blockade in lung cancer. The CDR3 contains 14 residues. Trimming cost V 0 bases and J 0 bases, with 7 bases left between them. CDR1 and CDR2 (germline): SGHRS, YFSETQ. Sequenced by immunoSEQ multiplex PCR; TCRdb stores in-frame clones only, minus some. The sample contains 26,000 or so clones, under 80% of which appear only once. This rearrangement joins TRBV5-1 to TRBJ2-7; D is possibly TRBD1 (5 bases). The source was peripheral blood, collected from a patient treated with radiotherapy plus ipilimumab. This TCR was sampled from a human donor with non-small cell lung cancer who had stable disease on radiotherapy plus ipilimumab. The CDR3 DNA is TGCGCCAGCAGCTTGGTAGGGGACTCCTACGAGCAGTACTTC. This sequence encodes CASSLVGDSYEQYF.